The 16 T cell receptor beta chains in this list originate from one sample, sequenced in a study of CD8 T cells in ankylosing spondylitis. One entry per CDR3 protein results from TCRdb running MiXCR on the 5' RACE reads. This sample has under 400,000 distinct CDR3 sequences, with 11% found just once. Sequences were obtained from blood, either unsorted or a sorted T cell fraction (not recorded which). The receptors were sampled from a female donor with ankylosing spondylitis or in good health (not recorded which).

The chain combines TRBV20-1 with TRBJ1-3, with D tentatively TRBD1 (6 bases). Germline V gene sequence: CDR1 DFQATT, CDR2 SNEGSKA (reference sequence). The V end lost 6 bases, the J end lost 2 bases, and 11 bases lay between the germline ends. The CDR3 has 13 amino acids. The CDR3 DNA is TGCAGTGCAGAACAGGGAACTGGAAACACCATATATTTT. This sequence encodes CSAEQGTGNTIYF.

The chain recombines TRBV15 with TRBJ2-5; 7 bases agree with TRBD2. Trimming at V came to 0 bases and at J to 3 bases, leaving 7 bases not matched to a gene. The CDR3 sequence is 16 residues long. Germline assignment: CDR1 LNHNV and CDR2 YYDKDF (reference sequence). The CDR3, as DNA: TGTGCCACCAGCAGAGATATACTGACTAGCAAAGAGACCCAGTACTTC. Translating it yields CATSRDILTSKETQYF.

The chain is built from TRBV12-3 or TRBV12-4 and TRBJ1-5, with unresolved D. The CDR3 has 14 residues. V shed 1 base and J shed 8 bases, with 12 bases lying between them. The CDR3, as DNA: TGTGCCAGCAGTTTAGACGGAGTTAGTAAGCCCCAGCATTTT. It is translated as CASSLDGVSKPQHF.

This clonotype was seen at least ten times. The chain uses TRBV28 and TRBJ2-7, with 7 bases that match TRBD2. Germline-derived CDR1 and CDR2 are MDHEN and SYDVKM. The CDR3 totals 14 residues. V was clipped by 3 bases and J by 0 bases; unmatched bases: 2. The CDR3 is CASSFTGGSYEQYF. DNA of the CDR3: TGTGCCAGCAGTTTTACGGGGGGCTCCTACGAGCAGTACTTC.

There are many counts of this clonotype. V and J are TRBV29-1 and TRBJ2-1; D remains unclear. Germline CDR1 reads SQVTM; CDR2 reads ANQGSEA. The CDR3 extends over 12 amino acids. V lost 4 bases, J lost 9 bases, and 13 bases lay in between. CDR3 sequence: CSVVKSASEQFF. The CDR3 DNA follows: TGCAGCGTTGTGAAAAGCGCCTCTGAGCAGTTCTTC.

The DNA of the CDR3 is TGTGCCAGCCCTTATCGGGAGCGGGGGACGGGCGCAGATACGCAGTATTTT. Amino acid sequence: CASPYRERGTGADTQYF. The chain links TRBV2 to TRBJ2-3; TRBD2 agrees at 8 bases. Germline lookup yields CDR1 SNHLY and CDR2 FYNNEI. This CDR3 is built from 17 residues. V lost 8 bases to trimming and J lost 4 bases; unmatched junction nucleotides: 17.

This clonotype was counted between two and nine times. The chain has TRBV5-1 and TRBJ2-1; 8 bases align to TRBD2. The V segment lost 4 bases and the J segment 2 bases; nucleotides outside the gene matches: 8. This CDR3 comprises 16 residues. Germline lookup yields CDR1 SGHRS and CDR2 YFSETQ. The CDR3 DNA is TGCGCCAGCAGCCCCGGGAGGGGAGACCCCTACAATGAGCAGTTCTTC. This sequence encodes CASSPGRGDPYNEQFF.

This clonotype was detected ten times or more. CDR3 residues: CASSLVASGMKNIQYF. CDR3 DNA sequence: TGTGCCAGCAGTTTAGTGGCTAGCGGGATGAAAAACATTCAGTACTTC. V is TRBV12-3 or TRBV12-4 and J is TRBJ2-4; 9 positions agree with TRBD2. This CDR3 contains 16 residues. With V trimmed by 1 base and J by 4 bases, 5 bases remained unmatched.

This sequence joins TRBV20-1 and TRBJ2-5; perhaps TRBD1 as D (6 bases). Trimming pared 4 bases from V and 5 bases from J, leaving 11 bases between. The CDR3 sequence is 12 residues long. The V gene's germline CDR1 is DFQATT and CDR2 SNEGSKA (reference sequence). CDR3 in amino acids: CSATGDGETQYF. In DNA form, the CDR3 reads TGCAGTGCTACAGGGGACGGGGAGACCCAGTACTTC.

Ten or more counts support this clonotype. The rearrangement links TRBV5-1 to TRBJ2-1; possibly TRBD2 for D (6 bases). Germline V gene data show CDR1 as SGHRS and CDR2 as YFSETQ. The CDR3 is made up of 14 amino acids. Trimming cost V 2 bases and J 5 bases, with 11 bases left between them. The CDR3 here is CASSFLSGDNEQFF. In nucleotides, the CDR3 is TGCGCCAGCAGCTTTTTGTCGGGGGACAATGAGCAGTTCTTC.

This rearrangement joins TRBV10-2 to TRBJ2-3, with 8 nucleotides matching TRBD2. CDR1 and CDR2 from the germline V gene are WSHSY and SAAADI. With V trimmed by 6 bases and J by 2 bases, 10 bases remained unmatched. This CDR3 contains 16 residues. The CDR3 nucleotides read TGCGCCAGCAGGGAGCGGGAGAGAGGATTCACAGATACGCAGTATTTT. This gives the protein CASRERERGFTDTQYF.

This clonotype was found many times. The rearrangement joins TRBV11-2 to TRBJ2-1; 11 bases fit TRBD2. The CDR3 covers 14 residues. Germline V gene sequence: CDR1 SGHAT, CDR2 FQNNGV. Germline trimming cut 2 bases from V and 7 bases from J; bases unmatched to any gene: 1. The chain's CDR3 is CASSLRLAGNEQFF. The CDR3 DNA reads as TGTGCCAGCAGCTTACGACTAGCGGGGAATGAGCAGTTCTTC.

This clonotype was observed many times. The V and J genes are TRBV20-1 and TRBJ2-3, with 11 nucleotides matching TRBD2. CDR1 is DFQATT and CDR2 is SNEGSKA in the germline V gene (reference sequence). The CDR3 runs to 15 residues. After removal of 0 bases from V and 4 bases from J, the junction contained 3 bases not matched to a gene. The CDR3 DNA reads as TGCAGTGCTAGAGAAACTAGCGGGAGAGCAGATACGCAGTATTTT. This sequence encodes CSARETSGRADTQYF.

This clonotype has ten or more counts. The J gene is TRBJ1-3, the V gene TRBV20-1; the D gene is possibly TRBD1 (5 bases). Between the trimmed V and J ends, which lost 1 base and 3 bases, there was a span of 10 bases. This CDR3 region has 14 residues. Germline-derived CDR1 and CDR2 are DFQATT and SNEGSKA (reference sequence). This chain's CDR3 is CSARGGTVGNTIYF. CDR3 nucleotides: TGCAGTGCTAGAGGCGGGACTGTTGGAAACACCATATATTTT.

This clonotype was recorded only once. V and J are TRBV7-2 and TRBJ2-7; 10 bases map to TRBD2. With 5 bases clipped from V and 1 base from J, the junction kept 8 bases outside the gene matches. Germline-derived CDR1 and CDR2 are SGHTA and FQGNSA. The length of the CDR3 is 16 residues. CDR3 sequence (DNA): TGTGCCAGCAGCCCCTCTAGCGGGGGTTTATCCTACGAGCAGTACTTC. It yields the protein CASSPSSGGLSYEQYF.

This CDR3 reads CASRRRQGTNEKLFF. In DNA, the CDR3 is TGTGCCAGCAGGCGAAGACAGGGTACCAATGAAAAACTGTTTTTT. The genes are TRBV7-2 and TRBJ1-4; 7 nucleotides agree with TRBD1. This CDR3 comprises 15 residues. J gave up 5 bases and V 6 bases, and 9 bases lay outside the gene matches. Germline V gene lookup returns CDR1 SGHTA and CDR2 FQGNSA.